The 30 T cell receptor beta chains presented below share a single source sample, sequenced in a study of blood T cell repertoires in COVID-19 (dated by TCRdb to about 2020). Library method: the immunoSEQ multiplex PCR assay. TCRdb retrieved this table from immuneACCESS and kept in-frame rearrangements only. Not all clones are present; in checked studies, unresolved V genes account for under half, and no reason is known for the remainder. Present in this sample are about 34,000 clones, approximately 82% of which were seen just once. The ten largest make up approximately 15% of the sample. Sequencing used peripheral blood. Every receptor here comes from an older man with active or convalescent COVID-19.

This chain joins TRBV2 and TRBJ2-3, with 9 bases aligning to TRBD2. This CDR3 is 13 amino acids long. The V segment lost 11 bases and the J segment 6 bases; nucleotides outside the gene matches: 9. Germline CDR1 and CDR2: SNHLY and FYNNEI. CDR3 bases: TGTGCCCTGTATAGCGGGAGATTGGATACGCAGTATTTT. Protein product: CALYSGRLDTQYF.

The chain employs TRBV6-2 or TRBV6-3 and TRBJ2-5, with D tentatively TRBD2 (6 bases). V lost 5 bases and J 6 bases, leaving 16 bases between the germline ends. Germline values: CDR1 MNHEY, CDR2 SVGEGT. This CDR3 comprises 14 residues. CDR3 DNA sequence: TGTGCCAGCAGTCCCTCTAGGGGCGGGAAGACCCAGTACTTC. Protein product: CASSPSRGGKTQYF.

The chain couples TRBV5-1 to TRBJ1-3; D not resolved. The CDR3 covers 15 residues. Trimming stripped 0 bases from V and 4 bases from J, with 11 bases between. Germline V CDR1 and CDR2: SGHRS, YFSETQ. The CDR3: CASSLGEGRGNTIYF. The CDR3 DNA reads TGCGCCAGCAGCTTGGGAGAGGGCAGGGGAAACACCATATATTTT.

CDR3 nucleotide sequence: TGTGCCAGCTCACGCGGAGTTGGTGAAAAACTGTTTTTT. Translating it yields CASSRGVGEKLFF. The gene calls are TRBV18 and TRBJ1-4; the D is unclear. CDR1 is KGHSH, CDR2 LQKENI, per germline. The CDR3 loop spans 13 amino acids. V lost 4 bases, J lost 7 bases, and 10 bases lay in between. Looking up the rest from reference TRBV18 and TRBJ1-4 gives the full variable domain: NAGVMQNPRHLVRRRGQEARLRCSPMKGHSHVYWYRQLPEEGLKFMVYLQKENIIDESGMPKERFSAEFPKEGPSILRIQQVVRGDSAAYFCASSRGVGEKLFFGSGTQLSVL.

The chain combines TRBV7-2 with TRBJ2-7, with TRBD2 matching over 11 bases. The V segment lost 6 bases and the J segment 0 bases; nucleotides outside the gene matches: 4. The CDR3 sequence is 15 residues long. CDR1 and CDR2 from the germline V gene are SGHTA and FQGNSA. The CDR3 DNA is TGTGCCAGCAGTCCAACTAGCGGGAGCTCCTACGAGCAGTACTTC. Amino acid sequence: CASSPTSGSSYEQYF.

The chain employs TRBV28 and TRBJ1-5; D is unclear. This CDR3 is built from 16 residues. Germline assignment: CDR1 MDHEN and CDR2 SYDVKM. The V gene lost 6 bases and the J gene lost 3 bases, with 18 bases spanning the gap. The CDR3 sequence: CASSPPLLGDNQPQHF. CDR3 nucleotides: TGTGCCAGCAGCCCTCCCCTACTAGGAGACAATCAGCCCCAGCATTTT.

J is TRBJ2-5 and V is TRBV19; no clear D. CDR3 length: 13 residues. Germline V gives CDR1 LNHDA, CDR2 SQIVND (reference sequence). Trimming removed 4 bases at V and 1 base at J, with 7 bases between. As DNA, the CDR3 is TGTGCCAGTAGTAGAGTTACCCAAGAGACCCAGTACTTC. It codes for CASSRVTQETQYF. The entire variable domain, with the rest obtained from reference TRBV19 and TRBJ2-5, is as follows: DGGITQSPKYLFRKEGQNVTLSCEQNLNHDAMYWYRQDPGQGLRLIYYSQIVNDFQKGDIAEGYSVSREKKESFPLTVTSAQKNPTAFYLCASSRVTQETQYFGPGTRLLVL.

The chain joins TRBV29-1 to TRBJ2-5, with D unclear. Germline CDR1 SQVTM, CDR2 ANQGSEA. V lost 5 bases, J lost 7 bases, and 17 bases lay in between. This CDR3 spans 13 amino acids. The CDR3 sequence is CSVLFARVMTQYF. As DNA, the CDR3 is TGCAGCGTTTTATTCGCCCGGGTTATGACCCAGTACTTC.

CDR3 nucleotide sequence: TGTGCCAGCAGTTCCAAATCCGTGTTAGCGGGAGGTAACGGGGAGCTGTTTTTT. This codes for CASSSKSVLAGGNGELFF. The V and J genes are TRBV28 and TRBJ2-2; 10 bases are shared with TRBD2. V shed 4 bases and J 7 bases; nucleotides not matched to a gene: 15. CDR3 length equals 18 residues. Germline CDR1 reads MDHEN; CDR2 reads SYDVKM.

The rearrangement links TRBV9 to TRBJ1-6; D perhaps matches TRBD1 (5 bases). This CDR3 is 17 amino acids long. Germline V gives CDR1 SGDLS, CDR2 YYNGEE. Trimming left V 3 bases short and J 4 bases short, with 17 bases between. Here the CDR3 DNA reads TGTGCCAGCAGCGAAAACCAGCGGGACCCTTATAATTCACCCCTCCACTTT. It encodes CASSENQRDPYNSPLHF.

This chain links TRBV7-9 with TRBJ2-2; 7 bases align to TRBD1. Losses at the gene ends were 11 bases for V and 4 bases for J; bases not matched to a gene: 4. The CDR3 spans 12 residues. Germline CDR1 SEHNR, CDR2 FQNEAQ (reference sequence). CDR3 amino acids: CALQGFTGELFF. The DNA of the CDR3 is TGTGCCCTACAGGGGTTCACCGGGGAGCTGTTTTTT.

The CDR3 spells CASSASVNTEAFF. In nucleotides, the CDR3 is TGTGCCAGCAGCGCCAGCGTGAACACTGAAGCTTTCTTT. V usage is TRBV7-3 and J usage is TRBJ1-1; D is uncertain. The germline V and J ends were trimmed by 5 bases and 0 bases, with 7 bases remaining between them. Germline lookup yields CDR1 SGHTA and CDR2 FQGTGA. This CDR3 comprises 13 residues.

J is TRBJ1-2 and V is TRBV15, with 8 bases matching TRBD1. Germline assignment: CDR1 LNHNV and CDR2 YYDKDF (reference sequence). With 0 bases clipped from V and 8 bases from J, the junction kept 5 bases outside the gene matches. The CDR3 runs to 14 residues. The CDR3 region is CATSRDRDRSGYTF. For the CDR3, the DNA is TGTGCCACCAGCAGAGACCGGGACAGGTCCGGCTACACCTTC.

This rearrangement joins TRBV5-4 to TRBJ1-2, with TRBD1 matching over 8 bases. V was pared by 2 bases and J by 4 bases, with 7 bases of the junction left unmatched. The germline V gene encodes CDR1 SGHNT and CDR2 YYREEE (reference sequence). The CDR3 loop spans 15 amino acids. In DNA form, the CDR3 reads TGTGCCAGCAGCTTAGAACAGGGGGGCATCTATGGCTACACCTTC. Translation: CASSLEQGGIYGYTF.

This sequence joins TRBV7-2 and TRBJ2-7; D not resolved. V was cut by 3 bases and J by 0 bases, with 12 bases left in between. Germline CDR1 reads SGHTA; CDR2 reads FQGNSA. The CDR3 spans 15 residues. The CDR3 is CASSFLRSSSYEQYF. DNA for the CDR3: TGTGCCAGCAGCTTTCTTAGGAGTAGCTCCTACGAGCAGTACTTC.

This clone has more than one count but fewer than ten. This sequence joins TRBV6-5 and TRBJ2-7; D unclear. The V and J ends lost 10 bases and 1 base respectively, with 11 bases between them. The CDR3 is 12 residues long. CDR1 and CDR2 from the germline V gene are MNHEY and SVGAGI. For the CDR3, the DNA is TGTGCCAATAAGCTCGAATCCTACGAGCAGTACTTC. Encoded protein: CANKLESYEQYF.

The chain links TRBV6-2 or TRBV6-3 to TRBJ2-7, with 11 bases aligning to TRBD2. Germline CDR1 and CDR2: MNHEY and SVGEGT. This CDR3 spans 14 amino acids. J gave up 6 bases and V 5 bases, and 6 bases lay outside the gene matches. CDR3 sequence reads: CASSRVLAGVEQYF. In DNA form, the CDR3 reads TGTGCCAGCAGTCGGGTACTAGCGGGAGTCGAGCAGTACTTC.

The chain uses TRBV14 and TRBJ2-3; 7 bases align to TRBD1. The CDR3 spans 14 residues. The germline V gene encodes CDR1 SGHDN and CDR2 FVKESK. Trimming cost V 4 bases and J 4 bases; bases outside gene matches: 5. The CDR3 DNA is TGTGCCAGCAGCCCGTTGACAGGGTCAGATACGCAGTATTTT. Amino acid sequence: CASSPLTGSDTQYF. Drawing the rest from reference TRBV14 and TRBJ2-3, the complete variable domain is EAGVTQFPSHSVIEKGQTVTLRCDPISGHDNLYWYRRVMGKEIKFLLHFVKESKQDESGMPNNRFLAERTGGTYSTLKVQPAELEDSGVYFCASSPLTGSDTQYFGPGTRLTVL.

The CDR3 protein is CASSNYRPGELFF. As DNA, the CDR3 is TGTGCCAGTAGCAATTACAGGCCCGGGGAGCTGTTTTTT. The rearrangement links TRBV19 to TRBJ2-2, with a possible D match to TRBD1 (5 bases). This CDR3 has 13 amino acids. Trimming pared 6 bases from V and 6 bases from J, leaving 11 bases between. The V gene's germline CDR1 is LNHDA and CDR2 SQIVND (reference sequence).

This chain uses TRBV7-9 with TRBJ1-6; tentative D call: TRBD1 (5 bases). The CDR3 consists of 15 residues. Trimming pared 4 bases from V and 7 bases from J, leaving 14 bases between. CDR1 is SEHNR and CDR2 is FQNEAQ in the germline V gene (reference sequence). CDR3 amino acids: CASSYSGGWNSPLHF. CDR3 nucleotides: TGTGCCAGCAGCTACTCGGGGGGTTGGAATTCACCCCTCCACTTT.

This clone is a singleton in its sample. The chain links TRBV15 to TRBJ2-7, with TRBD2 matching over 13 bases. The ends lost 2 bases at V and 7 bases at J; junction bases unmatched: 2. This CDR3 has 14 residues. Germline CDR1 LNHNV, CDR2 YYDKDF (reference sequence). The CDR3 DNA reads as TGTGCCACCAGCAGAAGGACTAGCGGGAGTGAGCAGTACTTC. It specifies CATSRRTSGSEQYF.

V gene TRBV10-2 combines with J gene TRBJ1-2, with D maybe TRBD1 (5 bases). V was shortened by 4 bases and J by 0 bases, with 12 bases between the two germline ends. CDR3 length: 15 residues. Germline CDR1 WSHSY, CDR2 SAAADI. CDR3 residues: CASSVETATNYGYTF. As DNA, the CDR3 is TGCGCCAGCAGTGTAGAGACAGCGACTAACTATGGCTACACCTTC.

The chain carries TRBV28 and TRBJ2-5; a weak D match, TRBD2 (6 bases). This CDR3 has 15 residues. Trimming took 4 bases from V and 3 from J, leaving 15 bases between them. Germline CDR1 reads MDHEN; CDR2 reads SYDVKM. CDR3 loop: CASSSPAEGKETQYF. CDR3 coding DNA: TGTGCCAGCAGTTCACCAGCGGAGGGGAAAGAGACCCAGTACTTC.

The V and J genes are TRBV3-1 (or the pseudogene TRBV3-2) and TRBJ2-3; 10 bases map to TRBD1. J was trimmed by 4 bases and V by 5 bases; bases with no gene match: 6. Germline values: CDR1 LGHDT, CDR2 YNNKEL (reference sequence). This CDR3 is 15 amino acids long. CDR3 amino acids: CASSSRDRGADTQYF. The CDR3 coding sequence is TGTGCCAGCAGCAGCCGGGACAGGGGCGCAGATACGCAGTATTTT.

J is TRBJ2-1 and V is TRBV11-3; D is possibly TRBD1 (7 bases). Trimming pared 0 bases from V and 16 bases from J, leaving 16 bases between. The CDR3 has 13 amino acids. Germline V gene sequence: CDR1 SGHNT, CDR2 YENEEA. The CDR3, as DNA: TGTGCCAGCAGCTTAGAGGGCGGGGACAGTCAATTCTTC. This sequence encodes CASSLEGGDSQFF.

In this sample, this clone turned up once. The gene calls are TRBV10-3 and TRBJ2-2; 8 positions agree with TRBD2. CDR1 and CDR2 from the germline V gene are ENHRY and SYGVKD. The V segment lost 2 bases and the J segment 3 bases; nucleotides outside the gene matches: 2. This CDR3 contains 15 residues. The CDR3 region has the DNA TGTGCCATCAGTGAGGCGGGAGGTGACACCGGGGAGCTGTTTTTT. This gives the protein CAISEAGGDTGELFF.

Relative to its sample, this clone is medium-sized. The chain recombines TRBV11-2 with TRBJ2-7, with 10 nucleotides matching TRBD2. The CDR3 extends over 16 amino acids. Trimming removed 7 bases from V and 0 bases from J; junction bases left unmatched: 9. Germline-derived CDR1 and CDR2 are SGHAT and FQNNGV. CDR3 nucleotides: TGTGCCAGCACCTTGTCAGCGGGAGGGTTCTCCTACGAGCAGTACTTC. Translation gives CASTLSAGGFSYEQYF.

The gene calls are TRBV5-4 and TRBJ2-3; 10 bases agree with TRBD2. The trim removed 4 bases at V and 3 bases at J, leaving 8 bases unmatched. Germline values: CDR1 SGHNT, CDR2 YYREEE (reference sequence). This CDR3 comprises 16 residues. For the CDR3, the DNA is TGTGCCAGCAGCCGAGCTAGCGGGAGAACGACAGATACGCAGTATTTT. The encoded protein is CASSRASGRTTDTQYF. The variable domain in full, completed from reference TRBV5-4 and TRBJ2-3, reads ETGVTQSPTHLIKTRGQQVTLRCSSQSGHNTVSWYQQALGQGPQFIFQYYREEENGRGNFPPRFSGLQFPNYSSELNVNALELDDSALYLCASSRASGRTTDTQYFGPGTRLTVL.

The rearrangement links TRBV11-2 to TRBJ1-3; 7 bases agree with TRBD1. Losses at the gene ends were 8 bases for V and 0 bases for J; bases not matched to a gene: 4. CDR3 length equals 14 residues. Germline V gives CDR1 SGHAT, CDR2 FQNNGV. The CDR3 region has the DNA TGTGCCAGCCGGACAGGAAGCTCTGGAAACACCATATATTTT. Residues: CASRTGSSGNTIYF.

CDR3 in amino acids: CASSDQVSGRVGNEQFF. The CDR3 DNA reads TGCGCCAGCAGTGACCAGGTTAGCGGGAGGGTCGGCAATGAGCAGTTCTTC. The chain uses TRBV10-1 and TRBJ2-1, with 11 bases lining up with TRBD2. Trimming cost V 3 bases and J 6 bases; bases outside gene matches: 10. The CDR3 consists of 17 residues. CDR1 is WNHNN and CDR2 is SYGVQD in the germline V gene (reference sequence).